The 6 T cell receptor beta chains listed next were all sequenced from one sample in a study of blood T cell repertoires in COVID-19. Profiling relied on immunoSEQ multiplex PCR, and the TCRdb table lists in-frame clones only, not all of them. The repertoire holds approximately 74,000 clones, with roughly 80% as singletons. The material sequenced was peripheral blood. These receptor sequences come from a woman of 80 years or more with active or convalescent COVID-19.

The chain links TRBV18 to TRBJ2-3, with 8 bases identical to TRBD2. This CDR3 has 16 residues. The ends lost 4 bases at V and 5 bases at J; junction bases unmatched: 11. Germline V gene sequence: CDR1 KGHSH, CDR2 LQKENI. The CDR3: CASSQMSGGIGDTQYF. In DNA form, the CDR3 reads TGTGCCAGCTCACAAATGTCGGGAGGGATCGGAGATACGCAGTATTTT.

The sample holds a few counts of this clone. This chain connects TRBV9 to TRBJ1-4; weak D call: TRBD1 (5 bases). In germline, CDR1 is SGDLS, CDR2 YYNGEE. This CDR3 is built from 16 residues. V was clipped by 0 bases and J by 8 bases, with 17 bases between them. The CDR3 is CASSVEPGGRYEKLFF. CDR3 in DNA: TGTGCCAGCAGCGTAGAACCGGGGGGGAGATACGAAAAACTGTTTTTT.

This rearrangement joins TRBV3-1 (or the pseudogene TRBV3-2) to TRBJ1-2; a possible D gene is TRBD1 (5 bases). Trimming removed 1 base from V and 4 bases from J, with 16 bases in between. CDR1 LGHDT and CDR2 YNNKEL come from the germline V gene (reference sequence). The CDR3 sequence is 16 residues long. Written as DNA, the CDR3 is TGTGCCAGCAGCCAAGCGGGGCAGGGAGGGGTCTATGGCTACACCTTC. Amino acids: CASSQAGQGGVYGYTF.

This clone was seen a few times. The chain couples TRBV7-3 to TRBJ1-6; no reliable D call. The germline V gene has CDR1 SGHTA and CDR2 FQGTGA. The length of the CDR3 is 15 residues. The V end lost 5 bases, the J end lost 0 bases, and 8 bases lay between the germline ends. The CDR3 loop reads CASSLGSSYNSPLHF. In nucleotides, the CDR3 is TGTGCCAGCAGCCTAGGTAGCTCCTATAATTCACCCCTCCACTTT.

The chain has TRBV2 and TRBJ2-7, with 7 bases identical to TRBD1. Germline values: CDR1 SNHLY, CDR2 FYNNEI. J was trimmed by 3 bases and V by 6 bases; bases with no gene match: 2. The CDR3 is 12 amino acids. The CDR3 DNA reads as TGTGCCAGCAGCGGGGACAGCTACGAGCAGTACTTC. Its protein is CASSGDSYEQYF.

J is TRBJ1-4 and V is TRBV7-2, with D perhaps TRBD1 (6 bases). Germline CDR1 SGHTA, CDR2 FQGNSA. The CDR3 loop spans 15 amino acids. V gave up 0 bases and J gave up 8 bases, with 13 bases separating them. The CDR3 DNA is TGTGCCAGCAGCTTAGCTGAGGGGGTGAGGGAAAAACTGTTTTTT. Its translation: CASSLAEGVREKLFF.